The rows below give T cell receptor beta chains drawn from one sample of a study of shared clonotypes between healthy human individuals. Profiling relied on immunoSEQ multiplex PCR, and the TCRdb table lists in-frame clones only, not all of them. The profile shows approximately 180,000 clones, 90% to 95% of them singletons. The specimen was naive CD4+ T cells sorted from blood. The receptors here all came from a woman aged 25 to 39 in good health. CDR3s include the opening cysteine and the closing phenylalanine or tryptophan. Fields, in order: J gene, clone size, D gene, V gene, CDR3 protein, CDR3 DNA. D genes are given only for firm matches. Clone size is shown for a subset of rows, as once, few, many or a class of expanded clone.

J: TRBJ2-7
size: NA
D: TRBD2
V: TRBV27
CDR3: CASSLSGVAGGPGEQYF
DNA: TGTGCCAGCAGTTTATCGGGGGTAGCGGGAGGGCCTGGCGAGCAGTACTTC

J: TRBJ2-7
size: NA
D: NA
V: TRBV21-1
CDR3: CASKGTSGLSSYEQYF
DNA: TGTGCCAGCAAGGGGACTAGCGGGTTAAGCTCCTACGAGCAGTACTTC

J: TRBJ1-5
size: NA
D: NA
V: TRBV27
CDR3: CASSLSVGPDQPQHF
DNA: TGTGCCAGCAGTTTATCTGTGGGACCTGATCAGCCCCAGCATTTT

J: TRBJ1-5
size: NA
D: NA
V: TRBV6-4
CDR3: CASTYQPQHF
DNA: TGTGCCAGCACTTATCAGCCCCAGCATTTT

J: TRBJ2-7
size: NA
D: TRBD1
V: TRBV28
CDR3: CASSLWGQGTYEQYF
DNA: TGTGCCAGCAGTTTATGGGGACAGGGGACGTACGAGCAGTACTTC

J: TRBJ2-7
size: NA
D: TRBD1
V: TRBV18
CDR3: CASSPTGFHEQYF
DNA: TGTGCCAGCTCACCGACAGGGTTCCACGAGCAGTACTTC

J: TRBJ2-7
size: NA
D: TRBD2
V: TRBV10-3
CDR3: CAISDPLAGGLGYEQYF
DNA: TGTGCCATCAGTGATCCCCTAGCGGGAGGGCTAGGCTACGAGCAGTACTTC

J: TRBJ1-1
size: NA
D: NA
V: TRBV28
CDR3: CASSFGGNTEAFF
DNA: TGTGCCAGCAGTTTCGGAGGGAACACTGAAGCTTTCTTT

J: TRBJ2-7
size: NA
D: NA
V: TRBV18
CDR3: CASSPRTGSYEQYF
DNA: TGTGCCAGCTCACCCCGGACGGGATCCTACGAGCAGTACTTC

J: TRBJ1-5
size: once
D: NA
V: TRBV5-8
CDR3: CASSLVGQAVGQPQHF
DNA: TGTGCCAGCAGCTTGGTAGGGCAGGCAGTGGGACAGCCCCAGCATTTT

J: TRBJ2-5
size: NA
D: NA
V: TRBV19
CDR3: CASSVDSSYQETQYF
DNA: TGTGCCAGTAGCGTAGACAGCTCGTACCAAGAGACCCAGTACTTC

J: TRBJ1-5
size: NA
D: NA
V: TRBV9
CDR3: CASSVALGVNQPQHF
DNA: TGTGCCAGCAGCGTAGCTCTGGGGGTGAATCAGCCCCAGCATTTT

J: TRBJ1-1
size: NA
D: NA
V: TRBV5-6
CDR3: CASSFGRGHILGTEAFF
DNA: TGTGCCAGCAGCTTCGGAAGGGGCCATATCTTGGGGACTGAAGCTTTCTTT

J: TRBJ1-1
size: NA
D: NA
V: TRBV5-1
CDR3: CASRIGVNTEAFF
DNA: TGCGCCAGCAGGATCGGGGTGAACACTGAAGCTTTCTTT

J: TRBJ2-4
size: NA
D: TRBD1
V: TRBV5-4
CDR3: CASSGQGQGEAKNIQYF
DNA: TGTGCCAGCAGCGGGCAGGGACAGGGGGAAGCCAAAAACATTCAGTACTTC

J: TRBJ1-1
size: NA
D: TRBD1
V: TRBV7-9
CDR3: CASSAGQVNTEAFF
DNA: TGTGCCAGCAGCGCGGGACAGGTGAACACTGAAGCTTTCTTT

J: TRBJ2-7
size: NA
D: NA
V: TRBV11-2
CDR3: CASSPTSRSEQYF
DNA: TGTGCCAGCAGCCCCACGAGTCGGAGCGAGCAGTACTTC

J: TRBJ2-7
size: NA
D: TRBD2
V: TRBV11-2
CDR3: CASSLLGQAGAKGGEQYF
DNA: TGTGCCAGCAGCTTGCTTGGCCAAGCGGGAGCGAAGGGTGGCGAGCAGTACTTC

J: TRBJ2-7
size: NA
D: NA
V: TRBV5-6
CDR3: CASTTGFGMAYEQYF
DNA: TGTGCCAGCACCACAGGGTTCGGGATGGCCTACGAGCAGTACTTC

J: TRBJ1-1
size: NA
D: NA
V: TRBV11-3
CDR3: CASSLRANTEAFF
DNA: TGTGCCAGCAGCTTACGGGCGAACACTGAAGCTTTCTTT

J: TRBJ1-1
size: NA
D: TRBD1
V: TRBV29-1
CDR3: CSVSGTGGYRSEAFF
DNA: TGCAGCGTTAGTGGGACAGGGGGCTATAGGTCTGAAGCTTTCTTT

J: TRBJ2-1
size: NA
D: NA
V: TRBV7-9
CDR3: CASSIGTRKLPEQFF
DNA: TGTGCCAGCAGCATTGGGACTCGCAAGCTTCCTGAGCAGTTCTTC

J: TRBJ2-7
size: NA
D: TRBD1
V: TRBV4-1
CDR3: CASSQGQGAGYEQYF
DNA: TGCGCCAGCAGCCAAGGACAGGGGGCTGGGTACGAGCAGTACTTC

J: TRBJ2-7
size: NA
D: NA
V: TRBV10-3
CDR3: CAISEGANEQYF
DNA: TGTGCCATCAGTGAGGGCGCCAACGAGCAGTACTTC

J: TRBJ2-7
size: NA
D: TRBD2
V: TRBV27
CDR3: CASSRPPGLSYEQYF
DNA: TGTGCCAGCAGTCGACCTCCGGGACTATCCTACGAGCAGTACTTC

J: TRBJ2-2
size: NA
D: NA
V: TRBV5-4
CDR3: CASSPSFGGNTGELFF
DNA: TGTGCCAGCAGCCCAAGTTTCGGCGGGAACACCGGGGAGCTGTTTTTT

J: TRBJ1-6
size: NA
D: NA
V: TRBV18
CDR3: CASSPTGQVRTWNSPLHF
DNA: TGTGCCAGCTCACCTACCGGGCAGGTACGAACTTGGAATTCACCCCTCCACTTT

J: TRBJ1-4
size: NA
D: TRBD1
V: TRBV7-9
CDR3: CASSVRQGLREKLFF
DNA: TGTGCCAGCAGCGTTCGACAGGGTCTGCGAGAAAAACTGTTTTTT

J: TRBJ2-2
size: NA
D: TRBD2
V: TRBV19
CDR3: CASSIVRGGGTGELFF
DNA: TGTGCCAGTAGTATAGTACGGGGGGGAGGCACCGGGGAGCTGTTTTTT

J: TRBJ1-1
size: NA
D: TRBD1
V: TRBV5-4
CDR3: CASSLEGTGNTEAFF
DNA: TGTGCCAGCAGCTTGGAGGGGACAGGGAACACTGAAGCTTTCTTT

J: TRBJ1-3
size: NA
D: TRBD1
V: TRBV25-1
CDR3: CASSRGTGSSGNTIYF
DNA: TGTGCCAGCAGTCGAGGGACAGGAAGCTCTGGAAACACCATATATTTT

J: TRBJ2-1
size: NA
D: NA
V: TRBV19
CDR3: CASSNPYRPIPYNEQFF
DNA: TGTGCCAGTAGTAATCCGTACAGGCCAATTCCTTACAATGAGCAGTTCTTC

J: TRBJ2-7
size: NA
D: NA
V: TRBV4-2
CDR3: CASSQDGEAYEQYF
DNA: TGTGCCAGCAGCCAAGATGGGGAGGCCTACGAGCAGTACTTC

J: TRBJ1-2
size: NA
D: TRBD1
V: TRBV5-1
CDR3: CASSPRDSTGGYTF
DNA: TGCGCCAGCAGCCCCCGGGACAGTACGGGGGGCTACACCTTC

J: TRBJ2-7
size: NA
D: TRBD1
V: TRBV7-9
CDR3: CASSQGQGVTYEQYF
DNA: TGTGCCAGCAGCCAGGGACAGGGGGTAACCTACGAGCAGTACTTC

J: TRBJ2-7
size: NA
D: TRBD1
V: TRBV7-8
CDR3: CASSLTGAYEQYF
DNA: TGTGCCAGCAGCTTAACAGGGGCATACGAGCAGTACTTC

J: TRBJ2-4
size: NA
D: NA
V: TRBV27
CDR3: CASSLISENIQYF
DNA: TGTGCCAGCAGTTTAATTTCCGAAAACATTCAGTACTTC

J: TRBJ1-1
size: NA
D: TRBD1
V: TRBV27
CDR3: CASSRRTGRNTEAFF
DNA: TGTGCCAGCAGTCGTCGGACAGGGAGAAACACTGAAGCTTTCTTT

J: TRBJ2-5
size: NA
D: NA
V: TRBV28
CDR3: CASSLRGKETQYF
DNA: TGTGCCAGCAGTTTACGCGGGAAAGAGACCCAGTACTTC

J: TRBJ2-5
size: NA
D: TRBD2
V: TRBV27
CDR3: CASSGLAAVETQYF
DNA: TGTGCCAGCAGTGGGCTAGCGGCGGTAGAGACCCAGTACTTC

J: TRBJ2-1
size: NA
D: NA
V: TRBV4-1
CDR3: CASSRTDYNEQFF
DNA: TGCGCCAGCAGCCGCACAGATTACAATGAGCAGTTCTTC

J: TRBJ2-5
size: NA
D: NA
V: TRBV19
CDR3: CASSIGYNGETQYF
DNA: TGTGCCAGTAGTATAGGCTACAACGGGGAGACCCAGTACTTC

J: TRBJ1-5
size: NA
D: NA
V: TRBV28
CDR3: CASSPSQGNQPQHF
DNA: TGTGCCAGCAGTCCCTCTCAGGGCAATCAGCCCCAGCATTTT

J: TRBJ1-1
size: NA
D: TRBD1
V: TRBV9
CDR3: CASSSGTGVTEAFF
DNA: TGTGCCAGCAGCTCCGGGACAGGGGTGACTGAAGCTTTCTTT

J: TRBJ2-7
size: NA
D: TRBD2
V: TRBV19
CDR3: CASSPSGNSYEQYF
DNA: TGTGCCAGTAGTCCAAGCGGGAATTCCTACGAGCAGTACTTC

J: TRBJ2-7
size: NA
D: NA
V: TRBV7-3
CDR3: CASSLGPSGQNSYEQYF
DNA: TGTGCCAGCAGCTTGGGACCCTCGGGACAAAACTCCTACGAGCAGTACTTC

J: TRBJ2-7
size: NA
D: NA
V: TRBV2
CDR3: CASSDYGGTYEQYF
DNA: TGTGCCAGCAGCGACTATGGGGGGACCTACGAGCAGTACTTC

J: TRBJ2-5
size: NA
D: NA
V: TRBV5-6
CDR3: CASSLQGMKTQYF
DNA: TGTGCCAGCAGCTTGCAAGGGATGAAGACCCAGTACTTC

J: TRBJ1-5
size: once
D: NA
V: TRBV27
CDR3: CASSLRGGIQPQHF
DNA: TGTGCCAGCAGTTTAAGGGGGGGCATTCAGCCCCAGCATTTT

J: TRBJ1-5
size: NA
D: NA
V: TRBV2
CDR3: CASCRDISNQPQHF
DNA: TGTGCCAGCTGCCGGGACATTAGCAATCAGCCCCAGCATTTT

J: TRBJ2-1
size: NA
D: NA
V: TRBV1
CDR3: CTSSLNGRAYNEQFF
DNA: TGCACCAGCAGCTTGAACGGGAGGGCCTACAATGAGCAGTTCTTC

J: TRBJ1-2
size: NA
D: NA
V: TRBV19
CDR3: CASRGDGQFANGYTF
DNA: TGTGCCAGTAGGGGCGACGGACAGTTTGCGAATGGCTACACCTTC

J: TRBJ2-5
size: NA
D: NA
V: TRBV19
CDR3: CASSTTSLLGGETQYF
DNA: TGTGCCAGTAGTACAACCTCTCTTTTGGGGGGAGAGACCCAGTACTTC

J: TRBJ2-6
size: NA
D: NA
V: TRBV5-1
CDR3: CASSLGPTRGANVLTF
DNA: TGCGCCAGCAGCTTGGGACCGACTCGAGGGGCCAACGTCCTGACTTTC